The next 8 T cell receptor beta chains were all read from a single sample in a study of CD8 T cells in ankylosing spondylitis. TCRdb reanalysed the 5' RACE reads using MiXCR and keeps one entry per CDR3 protein. The table lists roughly 250,000 distinct CDR3 sequences, 8.6% of them singletons. Material for sequencing was blood, either unsorted or a sorted T cell fraction (not recorded which). These receptors all stem from a male donor with ankylosing spondylitis or in good health (not recorded which).

This clonotype has a count of ten or more. The V gene is TRBV10-3, the J gene TRBJ2-2; 10 nucleotides align to TRBD1. From germline, CDR1 is ENHRY and CDR2 SYGVKD. The length of the CDR3 is 14 residues. V lost 8 bases, J lost 6 bases, and 6 bases stayed unmatched. Here the CDR3 reads CAIRGQGGSGELFF. CDR3 coding DNA: TGTGCCATCCGAGGACAGGGGGGTTCCGGGGAGCTGTTTTTT.

This clonotype has at least ten counts. The chain recombines TRBV6-2 or TRBV6-3 with TRBJ2-5, with 7 bases aligning to TRBD1. The CDR3 covers 15 residues. The germline V gene encodes CDR1 MNHEY and CDR2 SVGEGT. The V segment lost 6 bases and the J segment 3 bases; nucleotides outside the gene matches: 10. CDR3 DNA: TGTGCCAGCAGCCCGCGCCGGGACAGAAAAGAGACCCAGTACTTC. Amino acids: CASSPRRDRKETQYF.

This clonotype was recorded at least ten times. J is TRBJ2-3 and V is TRBV7-2; maybe TRBD1 (6 bases). Germline values: CDR1 SGHTA, CDR2 FQGNSA. This CDR3 contains 15 residues. V was pared by 5 bases and J by 1 base, with 13 bases between. Written as DNA, the CDR3 is TGTGCCAGCAGCAAAGACAGGAGAGGCACAGATACGCAGTATTTT. Its translation is CASSKDRRGTDTQYF.

This clonotype was recorded many times. The V gene is TRBV6-5, the J gene TRBJ2-5; D remains unclear. Germline V gene lookup returns CDR1 MNHEY and CDR2 SVGAGI. The CDR3 sequence is 19 residues long. V was trimmed by 2 bases and J by 1 base, leaving 23 bases between them. The CDR3 here is CASSYTPSPLSRGQETQYF. The DNA of the CDR3 is TGTGCCAGCAGTTACACACCCTCACCTCTCTCTCGTGGCCAAGAGACCCAGTACTTC.

There are many counts of this clonotype. J is TRBJ2-3 and V is TRBV7-8; perhaps TRBD2 as D (5 bases). The germline V gene has CDR1 SGHVS and CDR2 FQNEAQ. Trimming cost V 5 bases and J 0 bases, with 18 bases left between them. The CDR3 contains 17 residues. CDR3 nucleotides: TGTGCCAGCAGCCCGACTGGGCGGGCTACTAGCACAGATACGCAGTATTTT. Translated, it gives CASSPTGRATSTDTQYF.

In this sample, this clonotype turned up many times. The V and J genes are TRBV5-1 and TRBJ1-2; TRBD1 agrees at 10 bases. The V segment lost 5 bases and the J segment 8 bases; nucleotides outside the gene matches: 12. The CDR3 sequence is 15 residues long. Per germline, CDR1 SGHRS and CDR2 YFSETQ. The CDR3 here is CASRADRGHVLGYTF. In DNA form, the CDR3 reads TGCGCCAGCAGGGCCGACAGGGGGCACGTCCTGGGCTACACCTTC.

This clonotype has a handful of counts. This chain joins TRBV18 and TRBJ2-7; 9 bases agree with TRBD1. Germline V gene lookup returns CDR1 KGHSH and CDR2 LQKENI. The V and J ends lost 3 bases and 6 bases, in that order; junction bases with no gene match: 3. The CDR3 extends over 13 amino acids. The CDR3 region has the DNA TGTGCCAGCTCACCGGGACAGGGAGGCGAGCAGTACTTC. It translates to CASSPGQGGEQYF. Based on the CDR3 plus reference TRBV18 and TRBJ2-7, the full variable domain is NAGVMQNPRHLVRRRGQEARLRCSPMKGHSHVYWYRQLPEEGLKFMVYLQKENIIDESGMPKERFSAEFPKEGPSILRIQQVVRGDSAAYFCASSPGQGGEQYFGPGTRLTVT.

Many counts were recorded for this clonotype. CDR3 bases: TGCGCCAGCAGCTCGACTAGTATAGCAGATACGCAGTATTTT. Its translation is CASSSTSIADTQYF. The V gene is TRBV5-1, the J gene TRBJ2-3; perhaps TRBD2 as D (6 bases). Trimming took 3 bases from V and 4 from J, leaving 12 bases between them. In germline, CDR1 is SGHRS, CDR2 YFSETQ. CDR3 size: 14 residues.